This passage covers 20 T cell receptor beta chains from one sample sequenced in a study of blood T cell repertoires in COVID-19. Profiling relied on immunoSEQ multiplex PCR, and the TCRdb table lists in-frame clones only, not all of them. The data show tens of thousands of clones, with less than 85% seen just once and approximately 4.1% held by the top ten. The sequencing sample was made of peripheral blood. All receptors derive from a woman in her seventies with acute or convalescent COVID-19.

The J gene is TRBJ1-6, the V gene TRBV10-3; unclear D gene. The CDR3 length is 15 residues. V lost 4 bases and J 9 bases, leaving 16 bases between the germline ends. The germline gives CDR1 ENHRY, CDR2 SYGVKD. The CDR3 protein is CAISVEGGTRSPLHF. As DNA, the CDR3 is TGTGCCATCAGTGTAGAAGGAGGTACGCGTTCACCCCTCCACTTT.

The sample holds a few counts of this clone. V gene TRBV5-1 combines with J gene TRBJ1-3; D might be TRBD1 (6 bases). Germline CDR1 and CDR2: SGHRS and YFSETQ. V shed 0 bases and J shed 0 bases, with 10 bases lying between them. CDR3 length: 16 residues. CDR3 region: CASSLAGVPSGNTIYF. CDR3 nucleotide sequence: TGCGCCAGCAGCTTGGCAGGGGTCCCCTCTGGAAACACCATATATTTT.

The chain combines TRBV6-5 with TRBJ2-5, with D possibly TRBD2 on 5 matching bases. V was shortened by 0 bases and J by 7 bases, with 6 bases between the two germline ends. The CDR3 extends over 12 amino acids. The germline V gene has CDR1 MNHEY and CDR2 SVGAGI. The CDR3 DNA is TGTGCCAGCAGTTACTCTGAGGGGACCCAGTACTTC. Its translation is CASSYSEGTQYF.

This chain links TRBV7-2 with TRBJ2-3, with D maybe TRBD2 (6 bases). CDR3 size: 19 residues. V was pared by 1 base and J by 10 bases, with 30 bases between. The germline CDR1 and CDR2 sequences are SGHTA and FQGNSA. The CDR3 is CASSLGPKGRDPVGGAQYF. Here the CDR3 DNA reads TGTGCCAGCAGCTTAGGGCCAAAGGGGCGGGACCCGGTGGGCGGTGCGCAGTATTTT.

This sequence joins TRBV10-3 and TRBJ2-5; D might be TRBD2 (6 bases). Germline CDR1 and CDR2: ENHRY and SYGVKD. V was shortened by 5 bases and J by 2 bases, with 12 bases between the two germline ends. The CDR3 is 14 amino acids. The CDR3 sequence is CAISPAGRQETQYF. CDR3 DNA sequence: TGTGCCATCAGTCCGGCGGGACGTCAAGAGACCCAGTACTTC.

The chain has TRBV30 and TRBJ1-1; a possible D gene is TRBD1 (6 bases). V was clipped by 4 bases and J by 0 bases, with 12 bases between them. This CDR3 is 14 amino acids long. The germline V gene has CDR1 GTSNPN and CDR2 SVGIG (reference sequence). The CDR3 is CAWTFGTLNTEAFF. The CDR3 DNA is TGTGCCTGGACTTTCGGGACACTGAACACTGAAGCTTTCTTT.

CDR3 sequence reads: CASSLSPDSGNTIYF. In DNA, the CDR3 is TGTGCCAGCAGCTTAAGCCCTGACTCTGGAAACACCATATATTTT. This chain connects TRBV11-3 to TRBJ1-3; no clear D. This CDR3 contains 15 residues. Germline CDR1 SGHNT, CDR2 YENEEA. V was clipped by 2 bases and J by 0 bases, with 8 bases between them.

This sequence joins TRBV9 and TRBJ2-1; 7 bases are shared with TRBD2. CDR1 is SGDLS and CDR2 is YYNGEE in the germline V gene. J lost 10 bases, V lost 4 bases, and 17 bases had no gene match. The CDR3 has 16 amino acids. The CDR3 loop is CASSPLGGTGGGEQFF. CDR3 DNA: TGTGCCAGCAGCCCCCTGGGGGGAACGGGAGGCGGCGAGCAGTTCTTC. The full variable domain, with the rest looked up from reference TRBV9 and TRBJ2-1, is DSGVTQTPKHLITATGQRVTLRCSPRSGDLSVYWYQQSLDQGLQFLIQYYNGEERAKGNILERFSAQQFPDLHSELNLSSLELGDSALYFCASSPLGGTGGGEQFFGPGTRLTVL.

The chain recombines TRBV7-9 with TRBJ2-1, with 10 bases identical to TRBD2. V gave up 5 bases and J gave up 6 bases; unmatched junction bases: 10. There are 16 residues in the CDR3. CDR1 and CDR2 (germline): SEHNR, FQNEAQ (reference sequence). The CDR3: CASSPDGTSASNEQFF. The CDR3, as DNA: TGTGCCAGCAGCCCGGACGGGACTAGCGCTTCCAATGAGCAGTTCTTC.

The rearrangement uses TRBV24-1 and TRBJ1-2, with unresolved D. From germline, CDR1 is KGHDR and CDR2 SFDVKD. Deletions cut 4 bases from V and 5 bases from J, with 10 bases between. There are 13 residues in the CDR3. The CDR3 here is CATSESNSYGYTF. The CDR3 nucleotides are TGTGCCACCAGTGAATCGAACAGTTATGGCTACACCTTC.

The chain couples TRBV5-5 to TRBJ2-5, with 8 bases fitting TRBD2. Germline V gene lookup returns CDR1 SGHKS and CDR2 YYEKEE (reference sequence). V trimming: 2 bases; J trimming: 5 bases; junction bases outside the gene matches: 8. The CDR3 has 15 amino acids. CDR3 in DNA: TGTGCCAGCAGCTTAGACGGGAGGGCCAGGGAGACCCAGTACTTC. As protein: CASSLDGRARETQYF.

The table lists this clone with a few counts. The chain employs TRBV5-4 and TRBJ2-1; possible D gene TRBD1, 5 bases. This CDR3 is 13 amino acids long. The germline gives CDR1 SGHNT, CDR2 YYREEE (reference sequence). Trimming cost V 3 bases and J 14 bases, with 18 bases left between them. In nucleotides, the CDR3 is TGTGCCAGCAGCTCGCCTGGGGCAGGATTTGAGTTCTTC. Translation gives CASSSPGAGFEFF.

The J gene is TRBJ2-1, the V gene TRBV5-4; 9 nucleotides match TRBD1. CDR1 is SGHNT, CDR2 YYREEE, per germline (reference sequence). The CDR3 loop spans 15 amino acids. V lost 1 base, J lost 10 bases, and 9 bases stayed unmatched. The CDR3 coding sequence is TGTGCCAGCAGCTTGTACGGGACAGGGCTCCGGGAGCAGTTCTTC. It is translated as CASSLYGTGLREQFF.

This rearrangement joins TRBV5-1 to TRBJ1-4, with D unresolved. The CDR3 contains 14 residues. V gave up 2 bases and J gave up 3 bases, with 8 bases separating them. CDR1 is SGHRS, CDR2 YFSETQ, per germline. CDR3 sequence reads: CASSLTVPNEKLFF. For the CDR3, the DNA is TGCGCCAGCAGCTTAACGGTCCCTAATGAAAAACTGTTTTTT.

The chain couples TRBV6-4 to TRBJ2-2; TRBD2 matches at 15 bases. The V gene's germline CDR1 is MRHNA and CDR2 SNTAGT. With V trimmed by 6 bases and J by 1 base, 6 bases remained unmatched. The CDR3 totals 18 residues. CDR3 protein: CASSRTSGRARNTGELFF. The CDR3 bases are TGTGCCAGCAGCCGGACTAGCGGGAGGGCCAGGAACACCGGGGAGCTGTTTTTT.

J is TRBJ2-7 and V is TRBV5-1, with D possibly matching TRBD2 (6 bases). The CDR3 extends over 15 amino acids. In germline, CDR1 is SGHRS, CDR2 YFSETQ. The germline V and J ends were trimmed by 4 bases and 4 bases, with 18 bases remaining between them. The CDR3, as DNA: TGCGCCAGCAGCGTCCCAGCGGGCCGGCTTTACGAGCAGTACTTC. Residues: CASSVPAGRLYEQYF. Full variable domain (outside the CDR3, taken from reference TRBV5-1 and TRBJ2-7): KAGVTQTPRYLIKTRGQQVTLSCSPISGHRSVSWYQQTPGQGLQFLFEYFSETQRNKGNFPGRFSGRQFSNSRSEMNVSTLELGDSALYLCASSVPAGRLYEQYFGPGTRLTVT.

This clone was seen only a few times. At the DNA level, this CDR3 is encoded by other sequences in the same sample as well. The V gene is TRBV28, the J gene TRBJ1-5; unclear D gene. This CDR3 has 14 residues. V was trimmed by 3 bases and J by 2 bases, leaving 8 bases between them. The germline V gene has CDR1 MDHEN and CDR2 SYDVKM. CDR3 nucleotide sequence: TGTGCCAGCAGTTTGGTTCAGGGCAATCAGCCCCAGCATTTT. Residues: CASSLVQGNQPQHF.

The chain carries TRBV18 and TRBJ2-5; possibly TRBD2 for D (5 bases). The CDR3 has 14 amino acids. Trimming stripped 6 bases from V and 2 bases from J, with 13 bases between. Germline V lookup: CDR1 KGHSH, CDR2 LQKENI. The CDR3 loop is CASSLNRGQETQYF. As DNA, the CDR3 is TGTGCCAGCTCTCTAAACCGGGGTCAAGAGACCCAGTACTTC.

The genes are TRBV7-2 and TRBJ1-1; D remains unclear. Trimming took off 8 bases at V and 0 bases at J, with 19 bases between the two ends. The CDR3 is 16 amino acids. Germline-derived CDR1 and CDR2 are SGHTA and FQGNSA. CDR3 coding DNA: TGTGCCAGCCGGCGGGGAGGGCCGGGAATGAACACTGAAGCTTTCTTT. Its protein product is CASRRGGPGMNTEAFF.

This rearrangement joins TRBV28 to TRBJ2-7; D is possibly TRBD1 (5 bases). Between the trimmed V and J ends, which lost 1 base and 4 bases, there was a span of 11 bases. The CDR3 sequence is 14 residues long. The germline V gene encodes CDR1 MDHEN and CDR2 SYDVKM. DNA for the CDR3: TGTGCCAGCAGTTTATTGCGCAGGGATTACGAGCAGTACTTC. Translated: CASSLLRRDYEQYF.